The T cell receptor (beta chain) under discussion was sequenced for a study of blood T cell repertoires in COVID-19. Here immunoSEQ multiplex PCR was the method, and the copy in TCRdb shows in-frame clones only, minus some. Counted here are more than 350,000 clones, 70% to 90% occurring once; the ten biggest clones make up about 9.4%. CDR1 and CDR2 from the germline V gene are SGHRS and YFSETQ. The CDR3 is 15 residues long. Between the trimmed V and J ends, which lost 0 bases and 4 bases, there was a span of 13 bases. Input material: peripheral blood. The chain uses TRBV5-1 and TRBJ1-1, with D unresolved. The clonotype was recovered from a woman in her 30s with COVID-19, enrolled during active disease. This chain's CDR3 is CASSLVVGAGTEAFF. DNA of the CDR3: TGCGCCAGCAGCTTGGTGGTTGGCGCGGGCACTGAAGCTTTCTTT.